Below are 3 T cell receptor beta chains sequenced from a single sample in a study of PD-1 blockade in classical Hodgkin lymphoma. Clones were sequenced by immunoSEQ multiplex PCR, and TCRdb holds only the in-frame ones, with some missing. This table holds approximately 9,300 clones, about 80% found once. In every patient, relapse followed autologous stem cell transplantation, while exposure to brentuximab vedotin differed. The authors purified CD4+ T cells from thawed PBMCs by magnetic negative selection. Sample: CD4+ T cells from blood, taken at baseline. These receptors were collected from a human donor with classical Hodgkin lymphoma.

This clone turned up a few times. The chain links TRBV6-5 to TRBJ1-2; tentatively, D is TRBD1 (5 bases). Germline values: CDR1 MNHEY, CDR2 SVGAGI. The CDR3 consists of 14 residues. The V end was cut by 7 bases, the J end by 3 bases, with 15 bases between. The CDR3 reads CASTNSATDYGYTF. CDR3 nucleotide sequence: TGTGCCAGCACCAACTCGGCGACAGACTATGGCTACACCTTC.

The V gene is TRBV18, the J gene TRBJ1-1; D not resolved. V gave up 2 bases and J gave up 2 bases, with 15 bases separating them. Per the germline V gene, CDR1 is KGHSH and CDR2 is LQKENI. This CDR3 spans 16 amino acids. The CDR3 sequence: CASSPTSQATNTEAFF. In DNA, the CDR3 is TGTGCCAGCTCACCAACTTCCCAGGCGACCAACACTGAAGCTTTCTTT.

The chain uses TRBV9 and TRBJ2-7; D uncertain. The CDR3 spans 15 residues. Germline V gene sequence: CDR1 SGDLS, CDR2 YYNGEE. V lost 4 bases, J lost 0 bases, and 14 bases lay in between. The CDR3 here is CASSRLGGSSYEQYF. DNA of the CDR3: TGTGCCAGCAGCCGACTCGGCGGCAGCTCCTACGAGCAGTACTTC.